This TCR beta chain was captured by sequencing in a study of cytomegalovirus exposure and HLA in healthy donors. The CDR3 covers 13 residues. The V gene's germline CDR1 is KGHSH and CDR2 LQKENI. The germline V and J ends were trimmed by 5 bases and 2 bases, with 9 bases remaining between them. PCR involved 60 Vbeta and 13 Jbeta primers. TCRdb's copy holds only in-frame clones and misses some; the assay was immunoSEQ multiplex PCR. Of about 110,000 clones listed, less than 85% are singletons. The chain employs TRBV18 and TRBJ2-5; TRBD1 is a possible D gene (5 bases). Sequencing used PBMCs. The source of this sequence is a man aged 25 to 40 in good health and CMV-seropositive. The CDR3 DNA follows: TGTGCCAGCTCAAGGGGAAGACAAGAGACCCAGTACTTC. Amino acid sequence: CASSRGRQETQYF.